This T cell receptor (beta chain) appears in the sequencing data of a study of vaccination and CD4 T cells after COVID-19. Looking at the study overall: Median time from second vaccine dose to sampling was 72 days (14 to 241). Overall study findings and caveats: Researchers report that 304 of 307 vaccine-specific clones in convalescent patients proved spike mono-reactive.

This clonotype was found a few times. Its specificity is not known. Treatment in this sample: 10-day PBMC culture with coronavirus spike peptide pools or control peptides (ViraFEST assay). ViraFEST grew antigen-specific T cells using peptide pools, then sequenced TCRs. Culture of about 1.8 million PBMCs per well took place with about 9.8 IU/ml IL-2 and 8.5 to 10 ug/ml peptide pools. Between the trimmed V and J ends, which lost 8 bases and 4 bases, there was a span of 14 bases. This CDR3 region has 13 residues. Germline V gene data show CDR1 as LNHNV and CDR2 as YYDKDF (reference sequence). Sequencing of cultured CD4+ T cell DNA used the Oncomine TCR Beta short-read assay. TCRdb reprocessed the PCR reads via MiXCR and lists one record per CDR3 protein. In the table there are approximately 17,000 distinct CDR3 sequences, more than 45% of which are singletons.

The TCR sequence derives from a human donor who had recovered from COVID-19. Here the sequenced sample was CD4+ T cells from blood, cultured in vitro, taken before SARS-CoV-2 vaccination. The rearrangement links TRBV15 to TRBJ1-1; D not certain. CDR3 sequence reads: CATQEWGTTEAFF. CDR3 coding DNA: TGTGCCACCCAAGAGTGGGGAACCACTGAAGCTTTCTTT.